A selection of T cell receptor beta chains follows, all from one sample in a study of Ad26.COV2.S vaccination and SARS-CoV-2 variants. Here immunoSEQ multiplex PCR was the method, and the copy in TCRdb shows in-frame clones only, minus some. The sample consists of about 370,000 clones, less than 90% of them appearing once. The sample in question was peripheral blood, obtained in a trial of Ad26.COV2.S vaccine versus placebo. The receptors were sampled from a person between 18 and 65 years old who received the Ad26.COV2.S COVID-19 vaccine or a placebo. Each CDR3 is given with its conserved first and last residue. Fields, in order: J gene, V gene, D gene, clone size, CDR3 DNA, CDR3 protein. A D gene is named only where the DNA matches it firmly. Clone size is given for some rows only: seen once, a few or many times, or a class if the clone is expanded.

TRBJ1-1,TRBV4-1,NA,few,TGCGCCAGCAGCCTAACGGTTGGGGACACTGAAGCTTTCTTT,CASSLTVGDTEAFF
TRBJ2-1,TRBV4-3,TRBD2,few,TGCGCCAGCAGCCCATGGACTAGCGGGGATGGTGAGCAGTTCTTC,CASSPWTSGDGEQFF
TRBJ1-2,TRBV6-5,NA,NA,TGTGCCAGCAGTTACTCCGGCAGGGGTGCTGGGGGCTACACCTTC,CASSYSGRGAGGYTF
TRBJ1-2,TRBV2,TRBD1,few,TGTGCCACCAATGACAGGGGGCGAGGTGGCTACACCTTC,CATNDRGRGGYTF
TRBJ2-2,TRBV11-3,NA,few,TGTGCCAGCAGCTTAAATTCAATGGGGGAGCTGTTTTTT,CASSLNSMGELFF
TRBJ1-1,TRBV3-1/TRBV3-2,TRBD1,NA,TGTGCCAGCAGCCACCTGACAGGGGTAGCTTTCTTT,CASSHLTGVAFF
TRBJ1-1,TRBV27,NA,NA,TGTGCCAGCAGAATCGGGACACCGAACACTGAAGCTTTCTTT,CASRIGTPNTEAFF
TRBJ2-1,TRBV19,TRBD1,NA,TGTGCCAGTAGTATATTAGGACAGGCCTACAATGAGCAGTTCTTC,CASSILGQAYNEQFF
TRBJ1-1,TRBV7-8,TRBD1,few,TGTGCCAGCAGCACCACTGGACAGGGTACAACTGAAGCTTTCTTT,CASSTTGQGTTEAFF
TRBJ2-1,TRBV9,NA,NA,TGTGCCAGCAGCGATACCCGGGGTGAGCAGTTCTTC,CASSDTRGEQFF
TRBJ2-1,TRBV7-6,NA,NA,TGTGCCAGCAGCTCTCGAGCCCTCGGCGATGAGCAGTTCTTC,CASSSRALGDEQFF
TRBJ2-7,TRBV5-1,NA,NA,TGCGCCAGCAGTCCCGGTGACGCCAGCTCCTACGAGCAGTACTTC,CASSPGDASSYEQYF
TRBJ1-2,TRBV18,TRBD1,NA,TGTGCCAGCTCACCGCCAGACAGGGACGTAGGTGGCTACACCTTC,CASSPPDRDVGGYTF
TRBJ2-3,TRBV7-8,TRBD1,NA,TGTGCCAGCAGCTCCCGGGGACAGGGTCACACAGATACGCAGTATTTT,CASSSRGQGHTDTQYF
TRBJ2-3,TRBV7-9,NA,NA,TGTGCCAGCAGCTTATTTGCACCCCCCCAAGATACGCAGTATTTT,CASSLFAPPQDTQYF
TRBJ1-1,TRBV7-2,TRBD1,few,TGTGCCAGCAGCCATACAGGGGGCGTCACTGAAGCTTTCTTT,CASSHTGGVTEAFF
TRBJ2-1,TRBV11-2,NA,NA,TGTGCCAGCAGCTTAGGTGGTGGGGGGGGCAGTTTGAATGAGCAGTTCTTC,CASSLGGGGGSLNEQFF
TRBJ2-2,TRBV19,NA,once,TGTGCCAGTATGGAGGCTCGGGGAGAGAACACCGGGGAGCTGTTTTTT,CASMEARGENTGELFF
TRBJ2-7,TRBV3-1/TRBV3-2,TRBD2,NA,TGTGCCAGCAGCCGCCAGCGGGGGCTCTCCTACGAGCAGTACTTC,CASSRQRGLSYEQYF
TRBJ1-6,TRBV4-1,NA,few,TGCGCCAGCAGCACCCGGGCCCAGATCTTTTCCTATAATTCACCCCTCCACTTT,CASSTRAQIFSYNSPLHF
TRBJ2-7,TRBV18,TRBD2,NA,TGTGCCAGCGCCCCGACTAGCGGGGGGGTTTCCGAGCAGTACTTC,CASAPTSGGVSEQYF
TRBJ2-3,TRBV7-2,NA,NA,TGTGCCAGCAGCCCCAGATCTTCCGGGCCAGATACGCAGTATTTT,CASSPRSSGPDTQYF
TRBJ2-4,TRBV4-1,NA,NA,TGCGCCAGCAGCCATATTTTAGCCAAAAACATTCAGTACTTC,CASSHILAKNIQYF
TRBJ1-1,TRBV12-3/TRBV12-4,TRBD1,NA,TGTGCCAGCAGTTTAACGACAGGGTACGCTTTCTTT,CASSLTTGYAFF
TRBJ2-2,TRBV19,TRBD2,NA,TGTGCCAGTTCACAAGGACTAGCAGGGGAGCTGTTTTTT,CASSQGLAGELFF
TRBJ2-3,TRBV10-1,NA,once,TGCGCCAGCAGTTGGACCGGTACAGAGACGCAGTATTTT,CASSWTGTETQYF
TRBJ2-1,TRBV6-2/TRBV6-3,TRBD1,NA,TGTGCCAGCAGTTACTCCCGGGACAGGGGCTCCTACAATGAGCAGTTCTTC,CASSYSRDRGSYNEQFF
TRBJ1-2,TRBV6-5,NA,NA,TGTGCCAGCAGTCCACTTCTAGAAGGGGCCTATGGCTACACCTTC,CASSPLLEGAYGYTF
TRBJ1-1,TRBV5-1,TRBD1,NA,TGCGCCAGCAGCTTGGATGGACAGGGGCTAAGAGGCACTGAAGCTTTCTTT,CASSLDGQGLRGTEAFF
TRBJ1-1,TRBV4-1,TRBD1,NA,TGCGCCAGCAGCCAAGATTCAAGAGGGACAGGTCCGGTTCGTAAGACTGAAGCTTTCTTT,CASSQDSRGTGPVRKTEAFF
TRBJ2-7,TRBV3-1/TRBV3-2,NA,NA,TGTGCCAGCAGCCCCGATTGGGACACCAGCTACGAGCAGTACTTC,CASSPDWDTSYEQYF
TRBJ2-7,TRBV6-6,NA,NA,TGTGCCAGCACTTTAGGGAGCTCCTACGAGCAGTACTTC,CASTLGSSYEQYF
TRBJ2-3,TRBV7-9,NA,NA,TGTGCCAGCAGCTTGTCCACAGATACGCAGTATTTT,CASSLSTDTQYF
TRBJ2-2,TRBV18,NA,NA,TGTGCCAGCTCCCCGACCCGTCCCGGGGAGCTGTTTTTT,CASSPTRPGELFF
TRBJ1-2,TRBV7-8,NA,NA,TGTGCCAGCAGCTTAGGGCGCTCGGGCTATGGCTACACCTTC,CASSLGRSGYGYTF
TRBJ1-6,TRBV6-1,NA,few,TGTGCCAGCAGCGACGTGGCAGGCACCAATTCACCCCTCCACTTT,CASSDVAGTNSPLHF
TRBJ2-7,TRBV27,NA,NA,TGTGCCAGCAGTTTAGGAGGGGGCGGTAGCTACGAGCAGTACTTC,CASSLGGGGSYEQYF
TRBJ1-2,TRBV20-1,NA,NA,TGCAGTGCCCGTTCTAACTATGGCTACACCTTC,CSARSNYGYTF
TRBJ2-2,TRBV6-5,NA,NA,TGTGCCAGCACGTGGGCCCCCGCGAACACCGGGGAGCTGTTTTTT,CASTWAPANTGELFF
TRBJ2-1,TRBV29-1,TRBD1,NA,TGCAGCGTTGTGGGCCCCCAGGGGGCCTACAATGAGCAGTTCTTC,CSVVGPQGAYNEQFF
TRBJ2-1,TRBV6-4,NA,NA,TGTGCCAGCAGTGACTATGGGGGGGGCCCGTACAATGAGCAGTTCTTC,CASSDYGGGPYNEQFF
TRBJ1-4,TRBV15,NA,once,TGTGCCACCAGCAGAGATTTTTCTTCGGGGATATTTGGGGAAAAACTGTTTTTT,CATSRDFSSGIFGEKLFF
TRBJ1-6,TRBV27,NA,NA,TGTGCCAGCAGTTTGTCGCGGGCGGTATCGAATTCACCCCTCCACTTT,CASSLSRAVSNSPLHF
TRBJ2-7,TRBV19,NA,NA,TGTGCCAGTAGTAACATTAGACAGCACGAGCAGTACTTC,CASSNIRQHEQYF
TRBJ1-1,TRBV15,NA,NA,TGTGCCACCAGCCCAAGGGGCACTGAAGCTTTCTTT,CATSPRGTEAFF